This T cell receptor beta chain was obtained from a study of T-cell memory formation after mild COVID-19. This CDR3 region has 14 residues. With 5 bases removed from V and 2 bases from J, the gap between germline ends came to 11 bases. Per germline, CDR1 SGHRS and CDR2 YFSETQ. TCRdb re-called the 5' RACE reads through MiXCR, storing one row per CDR3 protein. The data show nearly 200,000 distinct CDR3 sequences, around 16% seen once. This clonotype was recorded at least ten times. The source of this sequence is an adult woman who had mild COVID-19 (a few samples of this study predate the infection). Cell type and time point are not known. The sequencing sample was made of PBMCs or a T cell subset sorted from them (not recorded which). This chain joins TRBV5-1 and TRBJ2-1; D could derive from TRBD1 or TRBD2 (5 bases each). In DNA form, the CDR3 reads TGCGCCAGCAGTATGGGGGAGACCTACAATGAGCAGTTCTTC. It codes for CASSMGETYNEQFF. Variable domain in full (rest from reference TRBV5-1 and TRBJ2-1): KAGVTQTPRYLIKTRGQQVTLSCSPISGHRSVSWYQQTPGQGLQFLFEYFSETQRNKGNFPGRFSGRQFSNSRSEMNVSTLELGDSALYLCASSMGETYNEQFFGPGTRLTVL.